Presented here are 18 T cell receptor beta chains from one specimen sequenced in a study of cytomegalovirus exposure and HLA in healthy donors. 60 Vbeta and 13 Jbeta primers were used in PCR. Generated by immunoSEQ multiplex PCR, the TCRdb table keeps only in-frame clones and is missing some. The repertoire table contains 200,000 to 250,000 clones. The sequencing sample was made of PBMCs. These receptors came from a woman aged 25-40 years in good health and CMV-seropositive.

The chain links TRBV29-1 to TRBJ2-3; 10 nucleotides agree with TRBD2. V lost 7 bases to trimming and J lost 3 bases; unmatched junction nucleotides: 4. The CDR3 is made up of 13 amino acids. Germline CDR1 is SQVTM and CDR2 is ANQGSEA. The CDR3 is CSAEGLATDTQYF. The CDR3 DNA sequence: TGCAGCGCCGAGGGACTAGCGACAGATACGCAGTATTTT.

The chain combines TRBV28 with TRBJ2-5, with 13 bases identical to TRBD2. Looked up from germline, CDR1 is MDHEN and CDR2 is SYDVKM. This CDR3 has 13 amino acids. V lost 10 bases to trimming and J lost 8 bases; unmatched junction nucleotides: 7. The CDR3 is CAIVRTSGGTQYF. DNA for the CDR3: TGTGCCATCGTCCGGACTAGCGGGGGTACCCAGTACTTC.

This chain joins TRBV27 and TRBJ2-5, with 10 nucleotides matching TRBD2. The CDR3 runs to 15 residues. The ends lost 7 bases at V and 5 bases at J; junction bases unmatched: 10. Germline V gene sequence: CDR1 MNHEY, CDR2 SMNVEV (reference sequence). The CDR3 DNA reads TGTGCCAGCACCCTTAGCGGGGGGCCGGGGGAGACCCAGTACTTC. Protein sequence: CASTLSGGPGETQYF.

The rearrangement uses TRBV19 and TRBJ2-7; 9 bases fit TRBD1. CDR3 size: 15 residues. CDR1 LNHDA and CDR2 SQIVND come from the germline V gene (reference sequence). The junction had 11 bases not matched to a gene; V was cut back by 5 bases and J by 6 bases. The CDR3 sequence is CASSVGTGFTIEQYF. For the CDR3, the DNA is TGTGCCAGTAGTGTCGGGACAGGGTTCACCATCGAGCAGTACTTC.

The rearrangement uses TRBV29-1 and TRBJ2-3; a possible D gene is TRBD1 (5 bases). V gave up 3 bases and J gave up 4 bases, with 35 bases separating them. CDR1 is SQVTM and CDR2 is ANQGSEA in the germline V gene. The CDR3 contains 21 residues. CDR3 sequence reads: CSVDSYTITDTRYAGPDTQYF. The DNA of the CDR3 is TGCAGCGTTGACTCCTATACTATAACTGACACCAGATACGCAGGGCCAGATACGCAGTATTTT.

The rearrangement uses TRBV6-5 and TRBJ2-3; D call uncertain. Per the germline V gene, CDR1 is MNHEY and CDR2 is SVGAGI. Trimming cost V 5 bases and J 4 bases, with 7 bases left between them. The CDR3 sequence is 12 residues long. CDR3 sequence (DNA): TGTGCCAGCAGTAACACACCAGATACGCAGTATTTT. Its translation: CASSNTPDTQYF.

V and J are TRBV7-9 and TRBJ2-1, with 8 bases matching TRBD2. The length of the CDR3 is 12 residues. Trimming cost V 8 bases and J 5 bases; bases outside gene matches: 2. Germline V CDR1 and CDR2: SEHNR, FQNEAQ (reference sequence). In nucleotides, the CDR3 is TGTGCCAGCCGGGGGGGGCACAATGAGCAGTTCTTC. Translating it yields CASRGGHNEQFF.

The CDR3 sequence: CASSYSYNTEAFF. DNA for the CDR3: TGTGCCAGCAGTTACTCGTATAACACTGAAGCTTTCTTT. This chain connects TRBV6-6 to TRBJ1-1; the D is unclear. CDR1 is MNHNY, CDR2 SVGAGI, per germline (reference sequence). V lost 0 bases and J lost 2, with 4 bases in between. The CDR3 is 13 amino acids.

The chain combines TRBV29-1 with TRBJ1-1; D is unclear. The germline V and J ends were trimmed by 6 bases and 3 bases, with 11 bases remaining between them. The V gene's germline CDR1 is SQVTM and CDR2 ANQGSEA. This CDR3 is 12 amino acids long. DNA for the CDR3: TGCAGCGTGAAGGAGATACACACTGAAGCTTTCTTT. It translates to CSVKEIHTEAFF.

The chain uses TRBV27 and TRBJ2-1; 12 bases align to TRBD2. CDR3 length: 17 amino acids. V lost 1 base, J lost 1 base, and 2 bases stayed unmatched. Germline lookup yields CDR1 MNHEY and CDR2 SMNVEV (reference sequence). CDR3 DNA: TGTGCCAGCAGTTTATTGGGGACTAGCGGGTCCTACAATGAGCAGTTCTTC. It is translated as CASSLLGTSGSYNEQFF.

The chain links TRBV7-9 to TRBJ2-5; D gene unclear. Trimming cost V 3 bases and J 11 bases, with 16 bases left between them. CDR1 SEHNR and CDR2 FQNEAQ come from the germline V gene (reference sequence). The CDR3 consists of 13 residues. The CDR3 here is CASSFQNRPEQYF. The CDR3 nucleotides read TGTGCCAGCAGCTTCCAAAATCGGCCGGAGCAGTACTTC.

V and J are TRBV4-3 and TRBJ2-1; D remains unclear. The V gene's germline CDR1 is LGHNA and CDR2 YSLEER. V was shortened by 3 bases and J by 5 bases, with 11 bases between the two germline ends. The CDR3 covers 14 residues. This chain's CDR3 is CASSQARGNNEQFF. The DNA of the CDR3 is TGCGCCAGCAGCCAGGCAAGAGGCAACAATGAGCAGTTCTTC.

The CDR3 reads CASSLRTSGGAGEQYF. The CDR3 nucleotides read TGCGCCAGCAGCTTACGGACTAGCGGGGGGGCCGGGGAGCAGTACTTC. The chain employs TRBV4-1 and TRBJ2-5; 15 nucleotides agree with TRBD2. The V segment lost 5 bases and the J segment 11 bases; nucleotides outside the gene matches: 12. The CDR3 contains 16 residues. Germline CDR1 reads MGHRA; CDR2 reads YSYEKL.

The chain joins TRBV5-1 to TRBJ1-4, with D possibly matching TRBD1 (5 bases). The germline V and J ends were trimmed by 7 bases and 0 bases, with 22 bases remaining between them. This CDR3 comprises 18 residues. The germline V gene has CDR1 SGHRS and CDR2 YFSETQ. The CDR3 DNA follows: TGCGCCAGCCGGGAGAACGGGGGAATTTATGCAACTAATGAAAAACTGTTTTTT. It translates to CASRENGGIYATNEKLFF.

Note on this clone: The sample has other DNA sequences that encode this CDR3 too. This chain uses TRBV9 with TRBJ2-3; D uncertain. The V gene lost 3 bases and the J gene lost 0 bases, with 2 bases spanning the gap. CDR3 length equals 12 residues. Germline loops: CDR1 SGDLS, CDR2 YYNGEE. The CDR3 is CASSASTDTQYF. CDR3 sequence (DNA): TGTGCCAGCAGCGCAAGCACAGATACGCAGTATTTT. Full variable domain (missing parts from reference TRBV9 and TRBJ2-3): DSGVTQTPKHLITATGQRVTLRCSPRSGDLSVYWYQQSLDQGLQFLIQYYNGEERAKGNILERFSAQQFPDLHSELNLSSLELGDSALYFCASSASTDTQYFGPGTRLTVL.

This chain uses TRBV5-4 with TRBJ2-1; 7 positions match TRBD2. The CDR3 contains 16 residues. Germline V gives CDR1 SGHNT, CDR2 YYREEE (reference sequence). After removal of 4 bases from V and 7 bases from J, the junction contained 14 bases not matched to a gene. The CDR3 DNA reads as TGTGCCAGCAGCCCGGAAGGGGCGGGAGAGGGGAATGAGCAGTTCTTC. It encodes CASSPEGAGEGNEQFF.

The CDR3: CASSLGQGAREAFF. The CDR3 nucleotides are TGTGCCAGCAGCTTAGGACAGGGGGCGCGTGAAGCTTTCTTT. The gene calls are TRBV7-2 and TRBJ1-1; 10 bases map to TRBD1. J was trimmed by 7 bases and V by 1 base; bases with no gene match: 3. The CDR3 covers 14 residues. Germline CDR1 is SGHTA and CDR2 is FQGNSA.

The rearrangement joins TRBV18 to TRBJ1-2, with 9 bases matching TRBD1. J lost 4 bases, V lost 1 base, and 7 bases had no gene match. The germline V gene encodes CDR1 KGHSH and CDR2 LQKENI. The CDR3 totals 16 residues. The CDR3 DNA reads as TGTGCCAGCTCACCACAAAGGGACAGGGTACGCTATGGCTACACCTTC. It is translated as CASSPQRDRVRYGYTF.